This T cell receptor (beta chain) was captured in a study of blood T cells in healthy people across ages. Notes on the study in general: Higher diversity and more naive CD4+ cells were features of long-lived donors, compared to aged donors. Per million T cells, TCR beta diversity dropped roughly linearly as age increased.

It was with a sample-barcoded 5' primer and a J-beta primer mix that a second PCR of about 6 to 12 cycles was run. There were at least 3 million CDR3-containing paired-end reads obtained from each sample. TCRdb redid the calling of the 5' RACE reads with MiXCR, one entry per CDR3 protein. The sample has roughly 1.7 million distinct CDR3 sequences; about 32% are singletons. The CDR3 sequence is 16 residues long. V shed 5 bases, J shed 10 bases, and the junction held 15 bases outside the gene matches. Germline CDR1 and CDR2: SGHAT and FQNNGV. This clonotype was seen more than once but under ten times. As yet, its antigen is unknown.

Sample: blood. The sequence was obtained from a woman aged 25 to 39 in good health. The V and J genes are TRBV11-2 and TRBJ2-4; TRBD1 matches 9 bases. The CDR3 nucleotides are TGTGCCAGCAGCCCCGGGACAGGGACCCAAACACCGATTCAGTACTTC. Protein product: CASSPGTGTQTPIQYF.